This T cell receptor beta chain was identified in a study of cytomegalovirus exposure and HLA in healthy donors. Study-level information: A prior analysis found about 120 million unique TCR beta sequences from 170 million or so T cells.

Researchers ran the PCR with 60 Vbeta and 13 Jbeta primers. Method: immunoSEQ multiplex PCR; TCRdb's copy keeps in-frame clones and lacks some. The sample has more than 100,000 clones, and its top ten clones hold about 3%. All donors participated as healthy donors of bone marrow. The CDR3 spans 12 residues. V was pared by 2 bases and J by 4 bases, with 6 bases between. CDR1 is SGHTA and CDR2 is FQGNSA in the germline V gene. Whole-study findings and limits: Both high specificity and high sensitivity reportedly marked the classifier's diagnosis of cytomegalovirus status. Earlier analysis yielded a pattern in which most TCR beta V segments were productive about 90% or about 30% of the time.

On this clone: What it binds is not known.

This chain connects TRBV7-2 to TRBJ2-7; D remains ambiguous. Sequences were obtained from PBMCs. The TCR comes from a man aged 35-49 years in good health and CMV-seronegative. CDR3 bases: TGTGCCAGCAGCTTATTAGATTACGAGCAGTACTTC. This translates into CASSLLDYEQYF.